This TCR beta chain was captured in a study of response to subunit inactivated influenza vaccine. TCRdb ran MiXCR on the RT-PCR reads and lists one entry per CDR3 protein. The table records around 850,000 distinct CDR3 sequences, approximately 18% of them present only once. With 2 bases clipped from V and 6 bases from J, the junction kept 6 bases outside the gene matches. Germline V gene lookup returns CDR1 SGHRS and CDR2 YFSETQ. The CDR3 totals 14 residues. Study conclusions and caveats: The authors suggested that every seasonal influenza vaccination recruits few new T cells.

This clonotype was counted at least ten times. Its antigen is not known. The sample here was PBMCs from blood, taken 5 days after vaccination. The TCR comes from a man between 45 and 60 years old who received an inactivated influenza vaccine. This sequence joins TRBV5-1 and TRBJ2-7; 9 positions agree with TRBD1. In DNA form, the CDR3 reads TGCGCCAGCAGCTTAGGGACAGGGTTGGGCGAGCAGTACTTC. Translation gives CASSLGTGLGEQYF.